What follows describes a single T cell receptor (beta chain). These data are taken from a study of shared clonotypes between healthy human individuals. The CDR3 covers 14 residues. From germline, CDR1 is GTSNPN and CDR2 SVGIG (reference sequence). V was pared by 0 bases and J by 3 bases, with 8 bases between. The repertoire was sequenced with immunoSEQ multiplex PCR; TCRdb's copy has only in-frame clones and lacks some. The sample has about 2,500,000 clones; about 92% are singletons. Input material: naive CD4+ T cells sorted from blood. The subset here: CD45RA+ positively selected. This clonotype originated in a young man in good health. V and J are TRBV30 and TRBJ1-4, with no clear D. The CDR3 loop reads CAWSVKGPNEKLFF. CDR3 DNA: TGTGCCTGGAGTGTCAAGGGTCCTAATGAAAAACTGTTTTTT.